The source of this TCR beta chain is a study of blood T cell repertoires in COVID-19. Across the whole study: Acute and convalescent COVID-19 specimens originated in the United States, Italy and Spain.

The CDR3 loop spans 15 amino acids. Germline CDR1 is SGHRS and CDR2 is YFSETQ. J lost 2 bases, V lost 2 bases, and 6 bases had no gene match. The repertoire was sequenced with immunoSEQ multiplex PCR; TCRdb's copy has only in-frame clones and lacks some. The repertoire holds over 40,000 clones, with 80% to 85% as singletons. The chain links TRBV5-1 to TRBJ2-7, with 8 bases lining up with TRBD2. This receptor was taken from a man aged 60 to 69 with active COVID-19. The sample comprised peripheral blood. CDR3 sequence: CASSFGSGNAYEQYF. The CDR3 nucleotides are TGCGCCAGCAGCTTTGGTAGCGGGAACGCCTACGAGCAGTACTTC.